This T cell receptor (beta chain) was profiled in a study of shared clonotypes between healthy human individuals. Naive-designated CD8 cells lacked CD45RO, were positively enriched for CCR7, and omitted terminally differentiated effector memory CD45RA+ cells. In this sample, this clone turned up a few times. The germline gives CDR1 SGHDN, CDR2 FVKESK. This CDR3 contains 15 residues. V lost 1 base and J lost 1, with 10 bases in between. Here immunoSEQ multiplex PCR was the method, and the copy in TCRdb shows in-frame clones only, minus some. The sample yields millions of clones, around 93% seen once. Sequences were obtained from naive CD8+ T cells from PBMCs. The receptor was isolated from a man between 18 and 35 years old in good health. Some clones in this sample may be carry-over from other donors' samples. This chain joins TRBV14 and TRBJ1-1; weak D call: TRBD1 (6 bases). In DNA form, the CDR3 reads TGTGCCAGCAGCCAAGTCCCAGGGGAGAACACTGAAGCTTTCTTT. It encodes CASSQVPGENTEAFF.